The 10 T cell receptor beta chains reported below all come from one sample, sequenced in a study of CD8 T cells in ankylosing spondylitis. TCRdb processed the 5' RACE reads anew with MiXCR; each CDR3 protein has one entry. The sample shows more than 150,000 distinct CDR3 sequences, approximately 12% of them seen only once. Sequences were obtained from blood, either unsorted or a sorted T cell fraction (not recorded which). The receptor set was obtained from a female donor with ankylosing spondylitis or in good health (not recorded which).

This clonotype was recorded a few times. The rearrangement links TRBV7-2 to TRBJ2-2, with D uncertain. The V gene's germline CDR1 is SGHTA and CDR2 FQGNSA. This CDR3 spans 15 amino acids. V was shortened by 1 base and J by 1 base, with 7 bases between the two germline ends. DNA for the CDR3: TGTGCCAGCAGCTTAGGCCAGATGAACACCGGGGAGCTGTTTTTT. Translation: CASSLGQMNTGELFF.

V gene TRBV6-2 or TRBV6-3 combines with J gene TRBJ2-1; D is undetermined. Germline CDR1 reads MNHEY; CDR2 reads SVGEGT. This CDR3 spans 11 amino acids. The V end was cut by 6 bases, the J end by 10 bases, with 10 bases between. The CDR3 sequence is CASSNSREQFF. CDR3 sequence (DNA): TGTGCCAGCAGCAACTCACGGGAGCAGTTCTTC.

This clonotype was found many times. The rearrangement joins TRBV25-1 to TRBJ2-3, with a weak D call TRBD2 (6 bases). In germline, CDR1 is MGHDK, CDR2 SYGVNS. This CDR3 is built from 17 residues. The germline V and J ends were trimmed by 1 base and 2 bases, with 16 bases remaining between them. The chain's CDR3 is CASSEWSLADPTDTQYF. CDR3 coding DNA: TGTGCCAGCAGTGAATGGAGCTTAGCGGACCCCACAGATACGCAGTATTTT.

This clonotype turned up a few times. CDR3 loop: CASSLYGTGTNYGYTF. CDR3 nucleotide sequence: TGTGCCAGTAGCCTTTACGGGACAGGGACTAACTATGGCTACACCTTC. The V and J genes are TRBV19 and TRBJ1-2; 9 bases agree with TRBD1. From germline, CDR1 is LNHDA and CDR2 SQIVND (reference sequence). With 6 bases clipped from V and 0 bases from J, the junction kept 8 bases outside the gene matches. There are 16 residues in the CDR3.

The sample holds many counts of this clonotype. The V gene is TRBV6-2 or TRBV6-3, the J gene TRBJ1-5, with TRBD1 matching 10 bases. Trimming cost V 6 bases and J 6 bases; bases outside gene matches: 8. CDR1 is MNHEY and CDR2 is SVGEGT in the germline V gene. The CDR3 length is 15 residues. The CDR3: CASSTPTGGGQPQHF. The CDR3 region has the DNA TGTGCCAGCAGCACCCCGACAGGGGGCGGTCAGCCCCAGCATTTT.

This sequence joins TRBV6-6 and TRBJ1-5; D remains ambiguous. From germline, CDR1 is MNHNY and CDR2 SVGAGI (reference sequence). V lost 11 bases and J lost 0, with 11 bases in between. This CDR3 contains 13 residues. In nucleotides, the CDR3 is TGTGCCGCCTCGGCGAATAGCAATCAGCCCCAGCATTTT. Encoded protein: CAASANSNQPQHF.

This clonotype was seen more than once but under ten times. The genes are TRBV25-1 and TRBJ2-7, with 9 bases aligning to TRBD1. V gave up 4 bases and J gave up 3 bases; unmatched junction bases: 7. This CDR3 contains 15 residues. CDR1 and CDR2 (germline): MGHDK, SYGVNS. The CDR3 region has the DNA TGTGCCAGCAGTGCCCCCGGGACAGGGATCTACGAGCAGTACTTC. Protein: CASSAPGTGIYEQYF.

This clonotype turned up a few times. The chain joins TRBV4-2 to TRBJ1-2, with no clear D. The CDR3 runs to 12 residues. V was clipped by 0 bases and J by 1 base, with 0 bases between them. CDR1 and CDR2 (germline): LGHNA, YNFKEQ. The CDR3 reads CASSQDNYGYTF. For the CDR3, the DNA is TGTGCCAGCAGCCAAGATAACTATGGCTACACCTTC.

The chain couples TRBV24-1 to TRBJ2-3; 10 nucleotides match TRBD1. The CDR3 sequence is 15 residues long. V shed 4 bases, J shed 2 bases, and the junction held 2 bases outside the gene matches. Germline loops: CDR1 KGHDR, CDR2 SFDVKD. CDR3 DNA sequence: TGTGCCACCAGTGAAGGGACAGGGGACACAGATACGCAGTATTTT. This gives the protein CATSEGTGDTDTQYF.

This clonotype has ten or more counts. The chain links TRBV28 to TRBJ2-5, with D possibly called TRBD1 or TRBD2 (5 bases each). The CDR3 sequence is 16 residues long. Germline V CDR1 and CDR2: MDHEN, SYDVKM. Deletions cut 5 bases from V and 5 bases from J, with 21 bases between. CDR3 in amino acids: CASSRSGTTVDETQYF. The CDR3 coding sequence is TGTGCCAGCAGTCGCTCCGGGACCACGGTTGATGAGACCCAGTACTTC. The full variable domain, its missing parts supplied by reference TRBV28 and TRBJ2-5, is DVKVTQSSRYLVKRTGEKVFLECVQDMDHENMFWYRQDPGLGLRLIYFSYDVKMKEKGDIPEGYSVSREKKERFSLILESASTNQTSMYLCASSRSGTTVDETQYFGPGTRLLVL.